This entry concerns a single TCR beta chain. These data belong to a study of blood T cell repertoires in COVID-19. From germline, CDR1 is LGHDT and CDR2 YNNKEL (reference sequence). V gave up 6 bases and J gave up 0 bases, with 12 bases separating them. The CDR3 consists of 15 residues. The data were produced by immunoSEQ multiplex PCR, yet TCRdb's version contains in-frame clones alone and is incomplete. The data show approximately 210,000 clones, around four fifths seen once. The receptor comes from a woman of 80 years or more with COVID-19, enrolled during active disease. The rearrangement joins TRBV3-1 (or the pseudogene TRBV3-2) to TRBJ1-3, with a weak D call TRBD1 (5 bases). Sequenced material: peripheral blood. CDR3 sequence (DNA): TGTGCCAGCAGTACCTTGGACACCTCTGGAAACACCATATATTTT. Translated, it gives CASSTLDTSGNTIYF.